The rows below give T cell receptor beta chains drawn from one sample of a study of Ad26.COV2.S vaccination and SARS-CoV-2 variants. Assay: immunoSEQ multiplex PCR; the TCRdb copy retains only in-frame clones and omits some. This table has some 640,000 clones, more than 80% appearing once. Here the sequenced sample was peripheral blood, taken in a trial of Ad26.COV2.S vaccine versus placebo. All receptors derive from a person aged 18-65 years who received the Ad26.COV2.S COVID-19 vaccine or a placebo. Both conserved end residues are part of each CDR3. A D gene is named only where the DNA matches it firmly. A row's size may be missing; if present it is once, few, many or a size class.

D gene: .; V gene: TRBV19; clone size: .; J gene: TRBJ2-2; CDR3 DNA: TGTGCCAGTAACCGACAGGCGATGAACACCGGGGAGCTGTTTTTT; CDR3 protein: CASNRQAMNTGELFF
D gene: .; V gene: TRBV10-1; clone size: .; J gene: TRBJ2-4; CDR3 DNA: TGCGCCAGCAGTGAGTCGGTGGGACAAGTTCAGTACTTC; CDR3 protein: CASSESVGQVQYF
D gene: .; V gene: TRBV5-1; clone size: .; J gene: TRBJ2-1; CDR3 DNA: TGCGCCAGCAGCTTGGGGGCGACCCCGCAACTGGAGCAGTTCTTC; CDR3 protein: CASSLGATPQLEQFF
D gene: TRBD1; V gene: TRBV10-3; clone size: .; J gene: TRBJ1-3; CDR3 DNA: TGTGCCACCCAAGGCGGGGACAGGTCTGGAAACACCATATATTTT; CDR3 protein: CATQGGDRSGNTIYF
D gene: .; V gene: TRBV18; clone size: .; J gene: TRBJ1-2; CDR3 DNA: TGTGCCAGCTCCATCGACAGAGATTATGGCTACACCTTC; CDR3 protein: CASSIDRDYGYTF
D gene: .; V gene: TRBV6-1; clone size: .; J gene: TRBJ1-4; CDR3 DNA: TGTGCCAGCAGAGACAGGTTCCCTAATGAAAAACTGTTTTTT; CDR3 protein: CASRDRFPNEKLFF
D gene: TRBD1; V gene: TRBV30; clone size: .; J gene: TRBJ1-5; CDR3 DNA: TGTGCCTGGGGACAGGGGGCTCATCAGCCCCAGCATTTT; CDR3 protein: CAWGQGAHQPQHF
D gene: TRBD1; V gene: TRBV7-9; clone size: few; J gene: TRBJ1-2; CDR3 DNA: TGTGCCAGCAGCCTTGGCGGGACAGGGGATGGCTACACCTTC; CDR3 protein: CASSLGGTGDGYTF
D gene: .; V gene: TRBV4-2; clone size: few; J gene: TRBJ2-3; CDR3 DNA: TGTGCCAGCAGCCCAGACCCCTCGGGGGATACGCAGTATTTT; CDR3 protein: CASSPDPSGDTQYF
D gene: .; V gene: TRBV20-1; clone size: .; J gene: TRBJ1-1; CDR3 DNA: TGCAGTGCTAGTCCCCTGACAGGTGAAGCTTTCTTT; CDR3 protein: CSASPLTGEAFF
D gene: .; V gene: TRBV11-3; clone size: .; J gene: TRBJ2-7; CDR3 DNA: TGTGCCAGCAGCTTGGGGGGCGGGAGCCTTTACGAGCAGTACTTC; CDR3 protein: CASSLGGGSLYEQYF
D gene: .; V gene: TRBV6-2/TRBV6-3; clone size: .; J gene: TRBJ2-5; CDR3 DNA: TGTGCCAGCAGTTACTCAAGGAAGGAGACCCAGTACTTC; CDR3 protein: CASSYSRKETQYF
D gene: .; V gene: TRBV5-1; clone size: .; J gene: TRBJ2-5; CDR3 DNA: TGCGCCAGCAGCCGGGGGGAGACCCAGTACTTC; CDR3 protein: CASSRGETQYF
D gene: .; V gene: TRBV5-5; clone size: .; J gene: TRBJ2-3; CDR3 DNA: TGTGCCAGCAGCTTGAGGCGGGAAAGCACAGATACGCAGTATTTT; CDR3 protein: CASSLRRESTDTQYF
D gene: .; V gene: TRBV7-2; clone size: .; J gene: TRBJ2-7; CDR3 DNA: TGTGCCAGCAGCTTAGTGTCCCCGGGACCTTCCTACGAGCAGTACTTC; CDR3 protein: CASSLVSPGPSYEQYF
D gene: .; V gene: TRBV27; clone size: .; J gene: TRBJ2-3; CDR3 DNA: TGTGCCAGCAGTTTTGGTGGATGGGCGACAGATACGCAGTATTTT; CDR3 protein: CASSFGGWATDTQYF
D gene: .; V gene: TRBV12-3/TRBV12-4; clone size: .; J gene: TRBJ1-2; CDR3 DNA: TGTGCCAGCAGTCCAGGGAATGGCTACACCTTC; CDR3 protein: CASSPGNGYTF
D gene: .; V gene: TRBV6-5; clone size: .; J gene: TRBJ1-5; CDR3 DNA: TGTGCCAGCAGTTACCGGACAGAAAGACAGCCCCAGCATTTT; CDR3 protein: CASSYRTERQPQHF
D gene: .; V gene: TRBV19; clone size: .; J gene: TRBJ2-7; CDR3 DNA: TGTGCCAGTAGCCTAAAGACAGACTACGAGCAGTACTTC; CDR3 protein: CASSLKTDYEQYF
D gene: .; V gene: TRBV7-2; clone size: .; J gene: TRBJ2-1; CDR3 DNA: TGTGCCAGCAGCTTGACGGGGGCCTCCTACAATGAGCAGTTCTTC; CDR3 protein: CASSLTGASYNEQFF
D gene: .; V gene: TRBV5-6; clone size: .; J gene: TRBJ1-4; CDR3 DNA: TGTGCCAGCAGCTTGGGGGTTTCGAATGAAAAACTGTTTTTT; CDR3 protein: CASSLGVSNEKLFF
D gene: .; V gene: TRBV2; clone size: .; J gene: TRBJ1-2; CDR3 DNA: TGTGCCAGCAGTTCCGGACAGTTCTATGGCTACACCTTC; CDR3 protein: CASSSGQFYGYTF
D gene: .; V gene: TRBV9; clone size: .; J gene: TRBJ2-2; CDR3 DNA: TGTGCCAGCAGCGTAGGGGCCGCGAACACCGGGGAGCTGTTTTTT; CDR3 protein: CASSVGAANTGELFF
D gene: .; V gene: TRBV7-2; clone size: .; J gene: TRBJ1-1; CDR3 DNA: TGTGCCAGCAGCTTAGCGGGGACGGCAAACACTGAAGCTTTCTTT; CDR3 protein: CASSLAGTANTEAFF
D gene: TRBD2; V gene: TRBV7-2; clone size: .; J gene: TRBJ2-1; CDR3 DNA: TGTGCCAGCAGCTTGAAGCGGGGGGGGAACAATGAGCAGTTCTTC; CDR3 protein: CASSLKRGGNNEQFF
D gene: .; V gene: TRBV19; clone size: once; J gene: TRBJ2-6; CDR3 DNA: TGTGCCAGTAGTATAATTTCCTCTGGGGCCAACGTCCTGACTTTC; CDR3 protein: CASSIISSGANVLTF
D gene: TRBD2; V gene: TRBV10-3; clone size: few; J gene: TRBJ2-1; CDR3 DNA: TGTGCCCCAAATGGGACTAGCGGGAGGGAAGAGAATGAGCAGTTCTTC; CDR3 protein: CAPNGTSGREENEQFF
D gene: TRBD2; V gene: TRBV2; clone size: .; J gene: TRBJ2-3; CDR3 DNA: TGTGCCAGCAGGAGTCGCGGCGGGAGGGGTACAGATACGCAGTATTTT; CDR3 protein: CASRSRGGRGTDTQYF
D gene: .; V gene: TRBV3-1/TRBV3-2; clone size: .; J gene: TRBJ2-1; CDR3 DNA: TGTGCCAGCAGCCAAGCCTACACTATCGCTAAGCAGTTCTTC; CDR3 protein: CASSQAYTIAKQFF
D gene: TRBD1; V gene: TRBV7-9; clone size: .; J gene: TRBJ1-4; CDR3 DNA: TGTGCCAGCAGGCGGGGGACAGGGGGCGAAAAACTGTTTTTT; CDR3 protein: CASRRGTGGEKLFF
D gene: TRBD2; V gene: TRBV7-2; clone size: .; J gene: TRBJ2-3; CDR3 DNA: TGTGCCAGCAGCTCCGATGGACTAGCGGGGCCCGCAGATACGCAGTATTTT; CDR3 protein: CASSSDGLAGPADTQYF
D gene: .; V gene: TRBV6-5; clone size: .; J gene: TRBJ1-3; CDR3 DNA: TGTGCCAGCGGAAGAGGGAGAAACACCATATATTTT; CDR3 protein: CASGRGRNTIYF
D gene: .; V gene: TRBV7-2; clone size: .; J gene: TRBJ2-5; CDR3 DNA: TGTGCCAGCAGCCGAGGGGGGGAGACCCAGTACTTC; CDR3 protein: CASSRGGETQYF
D gene: TRBD1; V gene: TRBV20-1; clone size: .; J gene: TRBJ1-2; CDR3 DNA: TGCAGTGCTAGTTCCGGACAGGGTGGCTATGGCTACACCTTC; CDR3 protein: CSASSGQGGYGYTF
D gene: TRBD1; V gene: TRBV4-3; clone size: .; J gene: TRBJ2-1; CDR3 DNA: TGCGCCAGCAGCCTGACCGGGACAGGGGGTCCTCAGTTGCAGTTCTTC; CDR3 protein: CASSLTGTGGPQLQFF
D gene: .; V gene: TRBV9; clone size: once; J gene: TRBJ2-7; CDR3 DNA: TGTGCCAGCAGCGTAGATAGCTACGAGCAGTACTTC; CDR3 protein: CASSVDSYEQYF
D gene: TRBD1; V gene: TRBV4-2; clone size: .; J gene: TRBJ1-2; CDR3 DNA: TGTGCCAGCAGCCAAGTTGAGGGACAGGGCAACTATGGCTACACCTTC; CDR3 protein: CASSQVEGQGNYGYTF
D gene: .; V gene: TRBV10-3; clone size: .; J gene: TRBJ2-3; CDR3 DNA: TGTGCCATCAGTGCTAGCGGCACAGATACGCAGTATTTT; CDR3 protein: CAISASGTDTQYF
D gene: .; V gene: TRBV10-3; clone size: .; J gene: TRBJ2-7; CDR3 DNA: TGTGCCATCAGTAGTGCGTCCTACGAGCAGTACTTC; CDR3 protein: CAISSASYEQYF
D gene: .; V gene: TRBV7-2; clone size: .; J gene: TRBJ2-1; CDR3 DNA: TGTGCCAGCAGCTGGTCCTATGCGAGCTCCTACAATGAGCAGTTCTTC; CDR3 protein: CASSWSYASSYNEQFF
D gene: TRBD1; V gene: TRBV7-2; clone size: .; J gene: TRBJ2-7; CDR3 DNA: TGTGCCAGCAGCCCGGACAGGGTATCCTACGAGCAGTACTTC; CDR3 protein: CASSPDRVSYEQYF
D gene: TRBD2; V gene: TRBV7-3; clone size: .; J gene: TRBJ2-7; CDR3 DNA: TGTGCCAGCAGCTTAAGCGGGGGTACCTACGAGCAGTACTTC; CDR3 protein: CASSLSGGTYEQYF
D gene: .; V gene: TRBV18; clone size: .; J gene: TRBJ1-5; CDR3 DNA: TGTGCCAGCTCACCCAGTGGGGGCAGGGATCAGCCCCAGCATTTT; CDR3 protein: CASSPSGGRDQPQHF
D gene: .; V gene: TRBV27; clone size: .; J gene: TRBJ2-4; CDR3 DNA: TGTGCCAGCTCACGGAGCGGAGCCAAAAACATTCAGTACTTC; CDR3 protein: CASSRSGAKNIQYF
D gene: .; V gene: TRBV2; clone size: .; J gene: TRBJ2-2; CDR3 DNA: TGTGCCAGCAGTGCTTCAGGGAACACCGGGGAGCTGTTTTTT; CDR3 protein: CASSASGNTGELFF
D gene: .; V gene: TRBV7-5; clone size: .; J gene: TRBJ2-3; CDR3 DNA: TGTGCCAGAAGCTTAGTAAGGGGGAGCAGCACAGATACGCAGTATTTT; CDR3 protein: CARSLVRGSSTDTQYF
D gene: .; V gene: TRBV19; clone size: .; J gene: TRBJ2-3; CDR3 DNA: TGTGCCAGTACCTTAGGAGGCTTTAGCACAGATACGCAGTATTTT; CDR3 protein: CASTLGGFSTDTQYF
D gene: TRBD1; V gene: TRBV5-1; clone size: .; J gene: TRBJ2-1; CDR3 DNA: TGCGCCAGCAGCCCACGACAGGGCAATGAGCAGTTCTTC; CDR3 protein: CASSPRQGNEQFF
D gene: TRBD1; V gene: TRBV7-9; clone size: .; J gene: TRBJ2-2; CDR3 DNA: TGTGCCAGCAGCCCCCCGAGACAGGGGAGGTACGGGGAGCTGTTTTTT; CDR3 protein: CASSPPRQGRYGELFF
D gene: .; V gene: TRBV6-5; clone size: .; J gene: TRBJ1-6; CDR3 DNA: TGTGCCAGCGACGTTCAGGGTTTTTTTTCACCCCTCCACTTT; CDR3 protein: CASDVQGFFSPLHF
D gene: TRBD1; V gene: TRBV7-3; clone size: .; J gene: TRBJ2-7; CDR3 DNA: TGTGCCAGCAGCTTAATGGGACAGGGAGGCGAGCAGTACTTC; CDR3 protein: CASSLMGQGGEQYF
D gene: .; V gene: TRBV5-1; clone size: .; J gene: TRBJ1-2; CDR3 DNA: TGCGCCAGCAGCTCTTGGGGGGCAGGGACTAACTATGGCTACACCTTC; CDR3 protein: CASSSWGAGTNYGYTF
D gene: TRBD1; V gene: TRBV29-1; clone size: .; J gene: TRBJ1-1; CDR3 DNA: TGCAGCGTTTCGGCGATGGCAGGGGGGAACACTGAAGCTTTCTTT; CDR3 protein: CSVSAMAGGNTEAFF
D gene: TRBD2; V gene: TRBV15; clone size: .; J gene: TRBJ2-7; CDR3 DNA: TGTGCCACCAGCAGACTTCTAGCGGGAGTCCACTACGAGCAGTACTTC; CDR3 protein: CATSRLLAGVHYEQYF
D gene: .; V gene: TRBV5-6; clone size: .; J gene: TRBJ1-2; CDR3 DNA: TGTGCCAGCAGCCCACCCCGGGTCCCCCCGACTTCGCTACGGACCTTC; CDR3 protein: CASSPPRVPPTSLRTF
D gene: .; V gene: TRBV21-1; clone size: few; J gene: TRBJ2-7; CDR3 DNA: TGTGCCAGCAGCAACCTCGGGACCCGTGGGACCTACGAGCAGTACTTC; CDR3 protein: CASSNLGTRGTYEQYF